This T cell receptor beta chain was identified in a study of cytomegalovirus exposure and HLA in healthy donors. At the level of the study: Both the roughly 120 validation repertoires and the roughly 620 first-cohort repertoires used the same platform, as reported by a later analysis. Findings of the study overall: Most observed TCR sequences were rare, whereas some public TCRs were detected in many donors.

TCRdb's table, derived via immunoSEQ multiplex PCR, lists solely in-frame clones and lacks some. This sample yields some 130,000 clones, of which roughly 90% are seen a single time; 1.4% belongs to the top ten. A note on this clone: Its antigen is unidentified.

The CDR3 runs to 16 residues. V trimming: 3 bases; J trimming: 3 bases; junction bases outside the gene matches: 9. Germline CDR1 SGHNT, CDR2 YYREEE (reference sequence). V and J are TRBV5-4 and TRBJ1-2; TRBD1 matches 9 bases. The sequenced material came from PBMCs. The receptor was derived from a man under 40 in good health and CMV-seronegative. The CDR3 loop is CASSSSWTGEDYGYTF. The CDR3 coding sequence is TGTGCCAGCAGCTCCTCATGGACAGGGGAAGACTATGGCTACACCTTC. Using reference TRBV5-4 and TRBJ1-2 for the parts outside the CDR3, the full variable domain is ETGVTQSPTHLIKTRGQQVTLRCSSQSGHNTVSWYQQALGQGPQFIFQYYREEENGRGNFPPRFSGLQFPNYSSELNVNALELDDSALYLCASSSSWTGEDYGYTFGSGTRLTVV.